This T cell receptor (beta chain) emerged from a study of cytotoxic CD8 clonotypes in ibrutinib-treated CLL. The CDR3 extends over 14 amino acids. V lost 4 bases, J lost 1 base, and 11 bases lay in between. Germline assignment: CDR1 SGDLS and CDR2 YYNGEE. Repertoires were generated with immunoSEQ multiplex PCR, while TCRdb's copy carries only in-frame clones and drops some. The repertoire holds approximately 150,000 clones, with roughly 90% as singletons. V gene TRBV9 combines with J gene TRBJ1-2; D not resolved. The source material was PBMCs, sampled at disease progression, from a patient treated with ibrutinib. The TCR comes from a human donor with chronic lymphocytic leukemia. Here the CDR3 DNA reads TGTGCCAGCAGCCTTCGGACGGGTAACTATGGCTACACCTTC. This codes for CASSLRTGNYGYTF.